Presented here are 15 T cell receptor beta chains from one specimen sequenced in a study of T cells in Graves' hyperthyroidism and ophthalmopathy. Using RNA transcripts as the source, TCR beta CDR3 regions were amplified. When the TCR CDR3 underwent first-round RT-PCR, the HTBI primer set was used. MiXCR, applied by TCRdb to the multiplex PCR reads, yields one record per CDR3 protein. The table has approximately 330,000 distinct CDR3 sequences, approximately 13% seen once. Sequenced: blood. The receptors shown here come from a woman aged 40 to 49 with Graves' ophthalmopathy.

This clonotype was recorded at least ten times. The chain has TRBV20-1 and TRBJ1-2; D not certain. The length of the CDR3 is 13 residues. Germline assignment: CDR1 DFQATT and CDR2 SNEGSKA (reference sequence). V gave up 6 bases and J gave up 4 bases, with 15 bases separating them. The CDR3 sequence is CSATTPGGYGYTF. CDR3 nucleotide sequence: TGCAGTGCCACGACCCCGGGAGGCTATGGCTACACCTTC.

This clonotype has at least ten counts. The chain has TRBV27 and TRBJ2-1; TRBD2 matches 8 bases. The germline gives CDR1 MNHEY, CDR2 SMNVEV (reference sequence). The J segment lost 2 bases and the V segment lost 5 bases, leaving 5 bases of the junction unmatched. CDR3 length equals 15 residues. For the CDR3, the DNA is TGTGCCAGCAGTAGAAGCGGGGGCCCCTACAATGAGCAGTTCTTC. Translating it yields CASSRSGGPYNEQFF.

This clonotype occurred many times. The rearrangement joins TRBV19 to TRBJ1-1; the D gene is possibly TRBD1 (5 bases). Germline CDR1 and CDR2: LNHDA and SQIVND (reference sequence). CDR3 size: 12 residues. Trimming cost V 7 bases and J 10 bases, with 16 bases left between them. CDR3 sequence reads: CASKGFERGAFF. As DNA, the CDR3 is TGTGCCAGTAAGGGCTTTGAGAGGGGAGCTTTCTTT.

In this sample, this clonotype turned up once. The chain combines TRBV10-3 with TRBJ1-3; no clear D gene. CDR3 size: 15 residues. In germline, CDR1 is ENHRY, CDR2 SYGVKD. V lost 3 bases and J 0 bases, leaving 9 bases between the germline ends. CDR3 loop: CAISDVMRSGNTIYF. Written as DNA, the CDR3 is TGTGCCATCAGTGATGTCATGCGCTCTGGAAACACCATATATTTT.

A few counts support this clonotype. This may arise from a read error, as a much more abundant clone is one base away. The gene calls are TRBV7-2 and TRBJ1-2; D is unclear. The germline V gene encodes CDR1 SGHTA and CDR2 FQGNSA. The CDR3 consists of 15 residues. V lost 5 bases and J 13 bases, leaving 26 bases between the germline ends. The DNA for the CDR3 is TGTGCCAGCAGCCCCCAGGCAGGCCTTTCGGCCATAGGCACCTTC. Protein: CASSPQAGLSAIGTF.

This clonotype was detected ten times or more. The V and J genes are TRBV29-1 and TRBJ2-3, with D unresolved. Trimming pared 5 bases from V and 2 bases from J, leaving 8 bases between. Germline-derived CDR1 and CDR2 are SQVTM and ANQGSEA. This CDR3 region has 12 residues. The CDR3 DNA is TGCAGCGTTTCCACATTCACAGATACGCAGTATTTT. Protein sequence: CSVSTFTDTQYF.

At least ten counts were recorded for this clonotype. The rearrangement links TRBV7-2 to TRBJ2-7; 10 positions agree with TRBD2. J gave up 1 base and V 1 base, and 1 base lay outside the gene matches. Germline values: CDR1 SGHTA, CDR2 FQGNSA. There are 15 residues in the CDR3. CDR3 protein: CASSLDSGGSYEQYF. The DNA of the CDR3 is TGTGCCAGCAGCTTAGATAGCGGGGGGTCCTACGAGCAGTACTTC. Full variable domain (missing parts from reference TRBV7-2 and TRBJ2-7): GAGVSQSPSNKVTEKGKDVELRCDPISGHTALYWYRQSLGQGLEFLIYFQGNSAPDKSGLPSDRFSAERTGGSVSTLTIQRTQQEDSAVYLCASSLDSGGSYEQYFGPGTRLTVT.

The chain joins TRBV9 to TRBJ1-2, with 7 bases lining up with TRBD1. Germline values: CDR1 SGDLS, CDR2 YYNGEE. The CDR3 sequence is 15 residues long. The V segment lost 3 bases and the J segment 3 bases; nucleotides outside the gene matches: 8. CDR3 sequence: CASSAAGTVHYGYTF. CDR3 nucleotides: TGTGCCAGCAGCGCCGCGGGGACAGTCCACTATGGCTACACCTTC.

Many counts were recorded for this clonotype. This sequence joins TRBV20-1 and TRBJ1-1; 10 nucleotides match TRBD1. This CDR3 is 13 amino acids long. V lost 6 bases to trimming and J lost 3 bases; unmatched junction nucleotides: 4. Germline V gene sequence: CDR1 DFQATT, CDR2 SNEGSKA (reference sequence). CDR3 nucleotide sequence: TGCAGTGCCGATGGACAGGGGGACACTGAAGCTTTCTTT. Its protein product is CSADGQGDTEAFF.

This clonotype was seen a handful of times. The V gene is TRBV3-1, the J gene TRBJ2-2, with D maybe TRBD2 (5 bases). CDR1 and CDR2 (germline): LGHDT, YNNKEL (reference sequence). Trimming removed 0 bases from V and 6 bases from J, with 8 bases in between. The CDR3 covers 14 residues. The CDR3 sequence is CASSQEPLAGELFF. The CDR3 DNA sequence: TGTGCCAGCAGCCAAGAACCACTAGCCGGGGAGCTGTTTTTT.

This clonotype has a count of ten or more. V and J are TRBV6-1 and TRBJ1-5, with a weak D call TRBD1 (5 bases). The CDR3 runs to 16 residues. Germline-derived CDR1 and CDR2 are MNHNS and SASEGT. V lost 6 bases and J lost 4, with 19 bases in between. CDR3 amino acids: CASSRPLPGLNQPQHF. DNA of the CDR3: TGTGCCAGCAGCCGACCCTTACCAGGGTTAAATCAGCCCCAGCATTTT.

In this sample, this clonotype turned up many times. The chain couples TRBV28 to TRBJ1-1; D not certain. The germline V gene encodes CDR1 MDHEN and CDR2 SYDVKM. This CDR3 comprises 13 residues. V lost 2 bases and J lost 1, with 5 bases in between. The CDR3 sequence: CASSLKPNTEAFF. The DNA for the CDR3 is TGTGCCAGCAGTTTAAAGCCGAACACTGAAGCTTTCTTT.

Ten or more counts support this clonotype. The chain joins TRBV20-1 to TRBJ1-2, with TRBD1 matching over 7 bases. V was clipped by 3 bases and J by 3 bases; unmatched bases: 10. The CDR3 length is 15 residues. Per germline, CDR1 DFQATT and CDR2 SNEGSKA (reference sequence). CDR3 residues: CSASDRARNHYGYTF. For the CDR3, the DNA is TGCAGTGCTAGCGACAGGGCTCGTAATCACTATGGCTACACCTTC.

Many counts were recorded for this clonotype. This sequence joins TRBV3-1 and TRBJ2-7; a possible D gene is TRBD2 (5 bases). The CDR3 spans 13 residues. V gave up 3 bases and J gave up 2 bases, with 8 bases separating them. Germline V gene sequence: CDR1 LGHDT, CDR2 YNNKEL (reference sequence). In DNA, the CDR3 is TGTGCCAGCAGCCAGTCCGGGGCCTACGAGCAGTACTTC. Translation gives CASSQSGAYEQYF.

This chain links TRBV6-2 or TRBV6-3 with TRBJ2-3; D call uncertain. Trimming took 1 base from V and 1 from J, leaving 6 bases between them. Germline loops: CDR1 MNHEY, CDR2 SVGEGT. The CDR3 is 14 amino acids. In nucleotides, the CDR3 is TGTGCCAGCAGTTACTTGACTGGCACAGATACGCAGTATTTT. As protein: CASSYLTGTDTQYF.